A selection of T cell receptor beta chains follows, all from one sample in a study of shared clonotypes between healthy human individuals. Clones were sequenced by immunoSEQ multiplex PCR, and TCRdb holds only the in-frame ones, with some missing. The data contain roughly 2,500,000 clones, approximately 93% of them singletons. The source material was naive CD4+ T cells from PBMCs. The receptors originated from a man aged 18 to 29 in good health. Some clones in this sample may be carry-over from other donors' samples. Each CDR3 is given with its conserved first and last residue. The D gene is left open where the match is weak. Only some rows state a clone size, as once, few, many or a class for expanded clones.

d_call: .; clone_size: once; v_call: TRBV28; j_call: TRBJ2-7; cdr3_nt: TGTGCCAGCAGAGTAACCGGGGACTACGAGCAGTACTTC; cdr3_aa: CASRVTGDYEQYF
d_call: .; clone_size: .; v_call: TRBV5-1; j_call: TRBJ2-4; cdr3_nt: TGCGCCAGCAGTACGGGCGAGTTAGCCAAAAACATTCAGTACTTC; cdr3_aa: CASSTGELAKNIQYF
d_call: TRBD1; clone_size: .; v_call: TRBV10-3; j_call: TRBJ2-3; cdr3_nt: TGTGCCATCAGTGAGTGGACAGGACGTACAGATACGCAGTATTTT; cdr3_aa: CAISEWTGRTDTQYF
d_call: .; clone_size: .; v_call: TRBV27; j_call: TRBJ2-1; cdr3_nt: TGTGCCAGCAGTCGGGTTCCCAGCTCCTACAATGAGCAGTTCTTC; cdr3_aa: CASSRVPSSYNEQFF
d_call: .; clone_size: .; v_call: TRBV6-5; j_call: TRBJ1-2; cdr3_nt: TGTGCCAGCGGAGAGGGGGGTGCTAACTATGGCTACACCTTC; cdr3_aa: CASGEGGANYGYTF
d_call: TRBD2; clone_size: once; v_call: TRBV14; j_call: TRBJ2-1; cdr3_nt: TGTGCCAGCAAAGCGGGAGGCTTCTACAATGAGCAGTTCTTC; cdr3_aa: CASKAGGFYNEQFF
d_call: TRBD2; clone_size: .; v_call: TRBV5-1; j_call: TRBJ2-1; cdr3_nt: TGCGCCAGCAGCTTGGTGGGCGGGAGCTCCTACAATGAGCAGTTCTTC; cdr3_aa: CASSLVGGSSYNEQFF
d_call: .; clone_size: .; v_call: TRBV27; j_call: TRBJ2-3; cdr3_nt: TGTGCCAGCAGTGGATATTTCGGACAGATTGGCACAGATACGCAGTATTTT; cdr3_aa: CASSGYFGQIGTDTQYF
d_call: TRBD1; clone_size: .; v_call: TRBV9; j_call: TRBJ1-1; cdr3_nt: TGTGCCAGCAGCGGAGACAGGGCGAACACTGAAGCTTTCTTT; cdr3_aa: CASSGDRANTEAFF
d_call: .; clone_size: .; v_call: TRBV28; j_call: TRBJ1-2; cdr3_nt: TGTGCCAGCAGTCAAACATTCACAGGGCCCGGTGGCTACACCTTC; cdr3_aa: CASSQTFTGPGGYTF
d_call: .; clone_size: .; v_call: TRBV6-1; j_call: TRBJ2-5; cdr3_nt: TGTGCCAGCAGTGAAGGGGTGGTTGGGACCCAGTACTTC; cdr3_aa: CASSEGVVGTQYF
d_call: TRBD1; clone_size: .; v_call: TRBV30; j_call: TRBJ1-6; cdr3_nt: TGTGCCTGGCACAGGGACAGGAATTCACCCCTCCACTTT; cdr3_aa: CAWHRDRNSPLHF
d_call: .; clone_size: .; v_call: TRBV14; j_call: TRBJ2-1; cdr3_nt: TGTGCCAGCAGTAAAACGGCGTCCTACAATGAGCAGTTCTTC; cdr3_aa: CASSKTASYNEQFF
d_call: .; clone_size: .; v_call: TRBV6-1; j_call: TRBJ2-7; cdr3_nt: TGTGCCAGCAGTGGCCGGCCCTACGAGCAGTACTTC; cdr3_aa: CASSGRPYEQYF
d_call: .; clone_size: .; v_call: TRBV29-1; j_call: TRBJ1-3; cdr3_nt: TGCAGCGTGCCTGACAGCCGAAACACCATATATTTT; cdr3_aa: CSVPDSRNTIYF
d_call: .; clone_size: .; v_call: TRBV9; j_call: TRBJ1-1; cdr3_nt: TGTGCCAGCACCCCATTGGGGAAGAACACTGAAGCTTTCTTT; cdr3_aa: CASTPLGKNTEAFF
d_call: .; clone_size: .; v_call: TRBV30; j_call: TRBJ2-5; cdr3_nt: TGTGCCTGGAGCCGTAGGGGGAAAGAGACCCAGTACTTC; cdr3_aa: CAWSRRGKETQYF
d_call: .; clone_size: .; v_call: TRBV5-1; j_call: TRBJ2-7; cdr3_nt: TGCGCCAGCAGCCCCTTTCGTGGGACGGAATTCTACGAGCAGTACTTC; cdr3_aa: CASSPFRGTEFYEQYF
d_call: .; clone_size: .; v_call: TRBV6-1; j_call: TRBJ2-5; cdr3_nt: TGTGCCACCGACCTGAATTACCAAGAGACCCAGTACTTC; cdr3_aa: CATDLNYQETQYF
d_call: TRBD1; clone_size: .; v_call: TRBV7-9; j_call: TRBJ1-1; cdr3_nt: TGTGCCAGCAGCCCTGGACAGGCCGCTTTCTTT; cdr3_aa: CASSPGQAAFF
d_call: .; clone_size: .; v_call: TRBV7-8; j_call: TRBJ2-7; cdr3_nt: TGTGCCAGCAGCTTCGACAAAACTAGTTACGAGCAGTACTTC; cdr3_aa: CASSFDKTSYEQYF
d_call: .; clone_size: .; v_call: TRBV11-3; j_call: TRBJ2-3; cdr3_nt: TGTGCCAGCAGCTTAGGGGACACCTTAGGTGGCACAGATACGCAGTATTTT; cdr3_aa: CASSLGDTLGGTDTQYF
d_call: TRBD1; clone_size: .; v_call: TRBV27; j_call: TRBJ2-2; cdr3_nt: TGTGCCAGCGGACGGGACAGGTCGTACACCGGGGAGCTGTTTTTT; cdr3_aa: CASGRDRSYTGELFF
d_call: .; clone_size: .; v_call: TRBV7-9; j_call: TRBJ2-5; cdr3_nt: TGTGCCAGCAGCTTATCGGTCCCTAGCATGGCAGGGACCCAGTACTTC; cdr3_aa: CASSLSVPSMAGTQYF
d_call: TRBD2; clone_size: .; v_call: TRBV10-3; j_call: TRBJ2-7; cdr3_nt: TGTGCCATCAGTGCTGGGACTAGCGGCGTCTACGAGCAGTACTTC; cdr3_aa: CAISAGTSGVYEQYF
d_call: .; clone_size: once; v_call: TRBV18; j_call: TRBJ1-3; cdr3_nt: TGTGCCAGCTCACCCCTCGGGAACACCATATATTTT; cdr3_aa: CASSPLGNTIYF
d_call: TRBD2; clone_size: .; v_call: TRBV25-1; j_call: TRBJ2-3; cdr3_nt: TGTGCCAGCAGTGAATATTCAGCGGGAGCTGCAGATACGCAGTATTTT; cdr3_aa: CASSEYSAGAADTQYF
d_call: .; clone_size: once; v_call: TRBV28; j_call: TRBJ1-1; cdr3_nt: TGTGCCAGCAGGGCAGGATCGGTTGCATCTGAAGCTTTCTTT; cdr3_aa: CASRAGSVASEAFF
d_call: .; clone_size: .; v_call: TRBV7-8; j_call: TRBJ2-1; cdr3_nt: TGTGCCAGCAGCTCCTTCCCGGGATCGGGCAATGAGCAGTTCTTC; cdr3_aa: CASSSFPGSGNEQFF
d_call: .; clone_size: .; v_call: TRBV28; j_call: TRBJ1-4; cdr3_nt: TGTGCCAGCAGTAGGACAGTTAATGAAAAACTGTTTTTT; cdr3_aa: CASSRTVNEKLFF